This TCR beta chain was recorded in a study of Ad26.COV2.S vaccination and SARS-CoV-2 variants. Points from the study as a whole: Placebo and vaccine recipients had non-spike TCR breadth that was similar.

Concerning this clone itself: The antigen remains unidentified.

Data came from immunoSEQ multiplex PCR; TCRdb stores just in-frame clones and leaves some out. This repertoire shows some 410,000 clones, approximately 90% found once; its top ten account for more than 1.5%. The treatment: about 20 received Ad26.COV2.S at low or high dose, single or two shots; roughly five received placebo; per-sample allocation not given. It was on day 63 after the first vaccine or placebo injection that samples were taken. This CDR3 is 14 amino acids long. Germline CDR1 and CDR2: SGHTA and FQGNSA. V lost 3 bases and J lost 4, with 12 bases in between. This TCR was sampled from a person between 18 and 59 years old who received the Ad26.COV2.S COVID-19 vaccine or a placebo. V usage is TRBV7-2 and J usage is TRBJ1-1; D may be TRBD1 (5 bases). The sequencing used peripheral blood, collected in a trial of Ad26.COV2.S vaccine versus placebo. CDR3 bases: TGTGCCAGCAGCTTGAGGGCAGGGTCCACTGAAGCTTTCTTT. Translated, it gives CASSLRAGSTEAFF. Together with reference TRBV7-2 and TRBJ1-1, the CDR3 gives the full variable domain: GAGVSQSPSNKVTEKGKDVELRCDPISGHTALYWYRQSLGQGLEFLIYFQGNSAPDKSGLPSDRFSAERTGGSVSTLTIQRTQQEDSAVYLCASSLRAGSTEAFFGQGTRLTVV.